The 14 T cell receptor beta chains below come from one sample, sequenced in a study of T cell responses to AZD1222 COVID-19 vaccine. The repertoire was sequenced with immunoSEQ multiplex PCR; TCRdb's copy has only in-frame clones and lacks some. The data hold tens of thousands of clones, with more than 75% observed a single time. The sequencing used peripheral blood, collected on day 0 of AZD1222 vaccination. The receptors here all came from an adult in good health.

CDR3: CASSVGRGGRDTQYF. The CDR3 nucleotides are TGTGCCAGCAGCGTAGGGAGGGGAGGAAGAGATACGCAGTATTTT. The genes are TRBV9 and TRBJ2-3; TRBD2 is a possible D gene (6 bases). This CDR3 is built from 15 residues. V dropped 0 bases and J dropped 5 bases, with 13 bases sitting between them. Germline V gene data show CDR1 as SGDLS and CDR2 as YYNGEE.

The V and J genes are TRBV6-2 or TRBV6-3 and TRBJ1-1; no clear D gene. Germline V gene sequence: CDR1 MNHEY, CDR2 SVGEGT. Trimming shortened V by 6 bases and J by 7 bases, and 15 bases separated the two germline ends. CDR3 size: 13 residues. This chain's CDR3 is CASRYGPTHEAFF. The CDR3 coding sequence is TGTGCCAGCAGGTACGGCCCGACACATGAAGCTTTCTTT.

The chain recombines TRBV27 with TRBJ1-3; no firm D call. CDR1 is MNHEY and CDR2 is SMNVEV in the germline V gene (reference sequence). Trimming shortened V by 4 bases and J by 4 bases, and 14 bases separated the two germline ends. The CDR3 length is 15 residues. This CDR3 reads CASSSSGSAGNTIYF. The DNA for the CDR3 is TGTGCCAGCAGTTCCAGTGGAAGTGCAGGAAACACCATATATTTT.

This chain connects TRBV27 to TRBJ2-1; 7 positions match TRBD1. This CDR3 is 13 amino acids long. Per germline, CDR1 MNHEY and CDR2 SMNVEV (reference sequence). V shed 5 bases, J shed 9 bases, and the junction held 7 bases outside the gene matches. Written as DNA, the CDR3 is TGTGCCAGCAGTCGACAGGGACGGGGTGAGCAGTTCTTC. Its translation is CASSRQGRGEQFF.

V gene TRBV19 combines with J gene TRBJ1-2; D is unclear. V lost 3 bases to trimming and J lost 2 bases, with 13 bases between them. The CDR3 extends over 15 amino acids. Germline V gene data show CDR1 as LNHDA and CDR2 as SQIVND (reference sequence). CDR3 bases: TGTGCCAGTAGTATCACAGCAGGAGGAAACTATGGCTACACCTTC. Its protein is CASSITAGGNYGYTF.

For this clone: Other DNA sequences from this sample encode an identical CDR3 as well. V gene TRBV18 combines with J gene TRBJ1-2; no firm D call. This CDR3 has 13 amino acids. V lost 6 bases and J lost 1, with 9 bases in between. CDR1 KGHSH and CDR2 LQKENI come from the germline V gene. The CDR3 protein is CASSPDGNYGYTF. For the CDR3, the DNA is TGTGCCAGCTCCCCCGACGGTAACTATGGCTACACCTTC.

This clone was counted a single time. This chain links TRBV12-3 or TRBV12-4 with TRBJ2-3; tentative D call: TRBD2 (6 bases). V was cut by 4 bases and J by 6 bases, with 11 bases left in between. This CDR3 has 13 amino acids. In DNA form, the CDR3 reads TGTGCCAGCAGTTCCGGGACTGTGGATACGCAGTATTTT. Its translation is CASSSGTVDTQYF.

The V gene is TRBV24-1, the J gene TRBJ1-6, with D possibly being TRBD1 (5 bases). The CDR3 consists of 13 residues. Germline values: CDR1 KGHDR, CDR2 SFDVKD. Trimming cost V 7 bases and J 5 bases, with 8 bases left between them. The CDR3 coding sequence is TGTGCCACCAGACAGGATCATAATTCACCCCTCCACTTT. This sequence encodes CATRQDHNSPLHF.

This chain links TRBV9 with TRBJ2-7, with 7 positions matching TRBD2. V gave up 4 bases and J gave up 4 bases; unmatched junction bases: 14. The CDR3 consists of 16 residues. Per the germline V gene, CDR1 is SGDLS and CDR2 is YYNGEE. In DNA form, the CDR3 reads TGTGCCAGCAGCCTGGGTGCGGCTAGCGGCATGTACGAGCAGTACTTC. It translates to CASSLGAASGMYEQYF.

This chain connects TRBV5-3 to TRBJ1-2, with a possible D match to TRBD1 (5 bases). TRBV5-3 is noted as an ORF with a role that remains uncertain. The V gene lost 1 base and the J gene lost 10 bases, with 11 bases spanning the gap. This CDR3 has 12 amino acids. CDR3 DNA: TGTGCCAGAAGCTTGCCCAGGGTGGACTACACCTTC. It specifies CARSLPRVDYTF.

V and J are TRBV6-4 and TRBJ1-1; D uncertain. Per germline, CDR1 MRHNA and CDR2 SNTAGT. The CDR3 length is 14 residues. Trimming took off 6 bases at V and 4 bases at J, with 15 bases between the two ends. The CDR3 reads CASRLEVGSTEAFF. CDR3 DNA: TGTGCCAGCAGATTAGAGGTAGGGAGCACTGAAGCTTTCTTT.

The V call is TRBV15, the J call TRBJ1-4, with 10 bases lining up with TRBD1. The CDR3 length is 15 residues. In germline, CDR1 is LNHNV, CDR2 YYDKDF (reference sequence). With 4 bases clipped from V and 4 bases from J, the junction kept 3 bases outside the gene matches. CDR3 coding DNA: TGTGCCACCAGCACCTGGACAGGGGGTAATGAAAAACTGTTTTTT. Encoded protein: CATSTWTGGNEKLFF.

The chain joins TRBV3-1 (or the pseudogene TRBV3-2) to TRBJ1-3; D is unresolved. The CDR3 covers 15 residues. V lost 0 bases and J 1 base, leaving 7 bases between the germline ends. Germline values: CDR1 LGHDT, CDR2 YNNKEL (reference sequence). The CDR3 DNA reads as TGTGCCAGCAGCCAAGACGCGTCTTCTGGAAACACCATATATTTT. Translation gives CASSQDASSGNTIYF.

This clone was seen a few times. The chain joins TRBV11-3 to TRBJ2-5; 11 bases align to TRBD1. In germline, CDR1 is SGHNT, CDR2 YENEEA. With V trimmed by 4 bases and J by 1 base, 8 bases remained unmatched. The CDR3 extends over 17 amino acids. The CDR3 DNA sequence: TGTGCCAGCAGCTCCGCTCCGGGACAGGGGGTCCAAGAGACCCAGTACTTC. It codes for CASSSAPGQGVQETQYF.